These 23 T cell receptor beta chains were all obtained from the same sample, sequenced in a study of cytomegalovirus exposure and HLA in healthy donors. The PCR was carried out with 60 Vbeta primers and 13 Jbeta primers. TCRdb keeps only in-frame clones here, not all; method: immunoSEQ multiplex PCR. Among 200,000 or so clones listed, around 80% were seen once. Sequencing was done on a sample of PBMCs. These receptors were taken from a man aged 18 to 35 in good health and CMV-seronegative.

The V gene is TRBV12-5, the J gene TRBJ2-3; weak D call: TRBD2 (7 bases). CDR1 LGHNT and CDR2 FRNRAP come from the germline V gene. V was shortened by 6 bases and J by 2 bases, with 12 bases between the two germline ends. The CDR3 covers 14 residues. The CDR3 nucleotides read TGTGCTAGTGGCTGGGGGGGGCCCACAGATACGCAGTATTTT. This translates into CASGWGGPTDTQYF.

V usage is TRBV29-1 and J usage is TRBJ2-3, with 7 bases matching TRBD1. Germline values: CDR1 SQVTM, CDR2 ANQGSEA. This CDR3 is built from 15 residues. The V and J ends lost 0 bases and 0 bases, in that order; junction bases with no gene match: 3. Written as DNA, the CDR3 is TGCAGCGTTGAAGATGGGGGACAGAGCACAGATACGCAGTATTTT. Its protein is CSVEDGGQSTDTQYF.

The chain links TRBV5-4 to TRBJ2-6; D is unclear. Germline assignment: CDR1 SGHNT and CDR2 YYREEE (reference sequence). The CDR3 has 13 residues. V was trimmed by 2 bases and J by 4 bases, leaving 4 bases between them. The CDR3 coding sequence is TGTGCCAGCAGCTTAGCGGGGGCCAACGTCCTGACTTTC. As protein: CASSLAGANVLTF.

The chain is built from TRBV4-1 and TRBJ2-1; D perhaps matches TRBD2 (5 bases). Trimming removed 1 base from V and 6 bases from J, with 10 bases in between. Germline values: CDR1 MGHRA, CDR2 YSYEKL. CDR3 length equals 14 residues. The CDR3 DNA follows: TGCGCCAGCAGCCAAGGGACTTATGGCAATGAGCAGTTCTTC. Amino acid sequence: CASSQGTYGNEQFF.

The CDR3 here is CASSFGRGAQAETQYF. DNA for the CDR3: TGCGCCAGCAGCTTTGGGCGGGGGGCGCAAGCAGAGACCCAGTACTTC. This chain joins TRBV5-1 and TRBJ2-5, with TRBD2 identical over 8 bases. Germline-derived CDR1 and CDR2 are SGHRS and YFSETQ. Unmatched junction bases numbered 10, after V lost 2 bases and J lost 4 bases. This CDR3 has 16 amino acids.

J is TRBJ2-1 and V is TRBV5-4; maybe TRBD1 (6 bases). The CDR3 contains 12 residues. Looked up from germline, CDR1 is SGHNT and CDR2 is YYREEE (reference sequence). V lost 1 base, J lost 12 bases, and 11 bases lay in between. The CDR3 region has the DNA TGTGCCAGCAGCTTGAACAGGGAGCGGCAGTTCTTC. The encoded protein is CASSLNRERQFF.

This clone has only a few counts. This chain joins TRBV11-2 and TRBJ2-7; 12 nucleotides agree with TRBD2. Germline CDR1 is SGHAT and CDR2 is FQNNGV. The trim removed 6 bases at V and 7 bases at J, leaving 7 bases unmatched. The CDR3 totals 14 residues. The CDR3 DNA reads as TGTGCCAGCAGTTCACTAGCGGGAGGACGGGAGCAGTACTTC. It encodes CASSSLAGGREQYF.

This clone was seen a few times. The rearrangement links TRBV5-1 to TRBJ1-5; TRBD1 is a possible D gene (6 bases). This CDR3 region has 13 residues. Trimming pared 0 bases from V and 9 bases from J, leaving 10 bases between. In germline, CDR1 is SGHRS, CDR2 YFSETQ. The CDR3 spells CASSLEGDRPQHF. DNA of the CDR3: TGCGCCAGCAGCTTGGAGGGGGATCGGCCCCAGCATTTT. Supplemented by reference TRBV5-1 and TRBJ1-5, the full variable domain reads KAGVTQTPRYLIKTRGQQVTLSCSPISGHRSVSWYQQTPGQGLQFLFEYFSETQRNKGNFPGRFSGRQFSNSRSEMNVSTLELGDSALYLCASSLEGDRPQHFGDGTRLSIL.

This clone was found once. The chain couples TRBV7-3 to TRBJ2-3, with 12 bases matching TRBD2. J was trimmed by 3 bases and V by 6 bases; bases with no gene match: 7. CDR1 is SGHTA, CDR2 FQGTGA, per germline. CDR3 length: 16 amino acids. The CDR3 coding sequence is TGTGCCAGCAGACGGCTAGCGGGAGGGAGAACAGATACGCAGTATTTT. This gives the protein CASRRLAGGRTDTQYF. The full variable domain, rest sourced from reference TRBV7-3 and TRBJ2-3, is GAGVSQTPSNKVTEKGKYVELRCDPISGHTALYWYRQSLGQGPEFLIYFQGTGAADDSGLPNDRFFAVRPEGSVSTLKIQRTERGDSAVYLCASRRLAGGRTDTQYFGPGTRLTVL.

The V call is TRBV14, the J call TRBJ2-3; 7 bases line up with TRBD2. Germline V gene data show CDR1 as SGHDN and CDR2 as FVKESK. The CDR3 is made up of 16 amino acids. Germline trimming cut 2 bases from V and 3 bases from J; bases unmatched to any gene: 8. The CDR3 loop reads CASSQTGRLGTDTQYF. CDR3 DNA sequence: TGTGCCAGCAGCCAAACCGGGAGGCTGGGGACAGATACGCAGTATTTT.

The V call is TRBV6-5, the J call TRBJ2-5; TRBD1 matches 11 bases. The J call may be incorrect, as the DNA end agrees better with TRBJ2-7. The CDR3 is 15 residues long. CDR1 MNHEY and CDR2 SVGAGI come from the germline V gene. CDR3 sequence: CASSYRDRGTYEQYF. The CDR3 nucleotides read TGTGCCAGCAGTTACCGGGACAGGGGGACCTACGAGCAGTACTTC.

The V call is TRBV11-2, the J call TRBJ1-1, with D possibly TRBD1 on 6 matching bases. The germline V gene encodes CDR1 SGHAT and CDR2 FQNNGV. The CDR3 runs to 11 residues. V shed 7 bases and J shed 10 bases, with 13 bases lying between them. CDR3 coding DNA: TGTGCCAGCATGGGGGCCGAAGTAGCTTTCTTT. This codes for CASMGAEVAFF. The variable domain in full, completed from reference TRBV11-2 and TRBJ1-1, reads EAGVAQSPRYKIIEKRQSVAFWCNPISGHATLYWYQQILGQGPKLLIQFQNNGVVDDSQLPKDRFSAERLKGVDSTLKIQPAKLEDSAVYLCASMGAEVAFFGQGTRLTVV.

This chain uses TRBV5-6 with TRBJ2-2; 9 nucleotides align to TRBD1. The CDR3 contains 15 residues. The germline V gene has CDR1 SGHDT and CDR2 YYEEEE. V was pared by 2 bases and J by 8 bases, with 7 bases of the junction left unmatched. CDR3 in amino acids: CASSFLDRGVGELFF. The DNA for the CDR3 is TGTGCCAGCAGCTTTTTGGACAGGGGAGTTGGGGAGCTGTTTTTT.

The rearrangement links TRBV4-1 to TRBJ1-6; 7 bases map to TRBD1. The CDR3 sequence is 17 residues long. J gave up 7 bases and V 3 bases, and 12 bases lay outside the gene matches. Per germline, CDR1 MGHRA and CDR2 YSYEKL. The CDR3 DNA reads as TGCGCCAGCAGCCAGGAAGACAGGGTTATGGGCAATTCACCCCTCCACTTT. Residues: CASSQEDRVMGNSPLHF.

The chain is built from TRBV10-1 and TRBJ2-7; no firm D call. The CDR3 has 13 residues. Trimming shortened V by 4 bases and J by 0 bases, and 7 bases separated the two germline ends. Looked up from germline, CDR1 is WNHNN and CDR2 is SYGVQD (reference sequence). CDR3 loop: CASSVSSSYEQYF. Written as DNA, the CDR3 is TGCGCCAGCAGTGTGAGTTCCTCCTACGAGCAGTACTTC.

For the CDR3, the DNA is TGTGCCAGCAGTGACAGCGAGCAGTACTTC. Translated: CASSDSEQYF. This sequence joins TRBV2 and TRBJ2-7; no clear D. Germline CDR1 reads SNHLY; CDR2 reads FYNNEI. Between the trimmed V and J ends, which lost 3 bases and 6 bases, there was a span of 3 bases. The CDR3 sequence is 10 residues long.

The chain has TRBV27 and TRBJ2-7; 7 bases agree with TRBD2. V trimming: 6 bases; J trimming: 0 bases; junction bases outside the gene matches: 8. This CDR3 has 15 amino acids. CDR1 is MNHEY and CDR2 is SMNVEV in the germline V gene (reference sequence). The CDR3 coding sequence is TGTGCCAGCAGCTTACACGGGACTACCTCCTACGAGCAGTACTTC. Its protein is CASSLHGTTSYEQYF.

The chain employs TRBV10-3 and TRBJ2-1; 8 nucleotides align to TRBD2. Germline V gene data show CDR1 as ENHRY and CDR2 as SYGVKD. The CDR3 is 13 residues long. Unmatched junction bases numbered 6, after V lost 4 bases and J lost 10 bases. The CDR3 loop is CAISVSGGGEQFF. Here the CDR3 DNA reads TGTGCCATCAGTGTAAGCGGGGGTGGCGAGCAGTTCTTC.

J is TRBJ2-3 and V is TRBV5-6; 7 bases map to TRBD2. J was trimmed by 8 bases and V by 0 bases; bases with no gene match: 6. CDR3 size: 14 residues. Germline V CDR1 and CDR2: SGHDT, YYEEEE. The CDR3 sequence: CASSLDGSGGTQYF. In DNA form, the CDR3 reads TGTGCCAGCAGCTTGGACGGTTCGGGAGGTACGCAGTATTTT.

The genes are TRBV6-6 and TRBJ2-5, with 7 bases that match TRBD1. V dropped 2 bases and J dropped 1; count of bases not matched to a gene: 4. There are 15 residues in the CDR3. The germline V gene has CDR1 MNHNY and CDR2 SVGAGI (reference sequence). In DNA form, the CDR3 reads TGTGCCAGCAGTTACGACAGGGTGGGCCAAGAGACCCAGTACTTC. This gives the protein CASSYDRVGQETQYF.

This clone has just a few counts. This rearrangement joins TRBV2 to TRBJ1-2; D unresolved. V lost 10 bases to trimming and J lost 0 bases, with 12 bases between them. Germline V gene data show CDR1 as SNHLY and CDR2 as FYNNEI. The CDR3 extends over 13 amino acids. The CDR3 bases are TGTGCCACCCAAGCAACAGCTAACTATGGCTACACCTTC. Translation: CATQATANYGYTF.

As to this clone: One junction end does not reproduce the germline sequence, and a read error may be involved. DNA for the CDR3: TGTGCCAGCAGCGGAGGACTAGCGGGAGCCTCCCACGAGCAGTACTTC. Encoded protein: CASSGGLAGASHEQYF. The chain has TRBV9 and TRBJ2-7; 13 bases match TRBD2. The CDR3 has 16 residues. CDR1 SGDLS and CDR2 YYNGEE come from the germline V gene.

The genes are TRBV6-6 and TRBJ1-1, with 11 bases lining up with TRBD1. Germline CDR1 MNHNY, CDR2 SVGAGI (reference sequence). CDR3 length equals 12 residues. V was clipped by 6 bases and J by 11 bases; unmatched bases: 5. CDR3 region: CASRGQGALAFF. The CDR3 DNA reads as TGTGCCAGCAGAGGACAGGGGGCGCTGGCTTTCTTT.